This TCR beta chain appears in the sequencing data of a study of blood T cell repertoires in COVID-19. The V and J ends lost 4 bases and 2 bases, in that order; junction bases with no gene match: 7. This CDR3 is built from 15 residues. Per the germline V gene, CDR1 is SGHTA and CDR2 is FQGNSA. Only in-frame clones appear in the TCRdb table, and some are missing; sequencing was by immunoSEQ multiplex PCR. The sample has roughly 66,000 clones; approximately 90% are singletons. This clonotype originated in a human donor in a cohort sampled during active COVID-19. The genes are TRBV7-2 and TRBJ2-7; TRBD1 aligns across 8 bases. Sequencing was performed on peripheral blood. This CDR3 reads CASSSQDRATYEQYF. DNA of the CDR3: TGTGCCAGCAGCTCCCAGGACAGGGCCACCTACGAGCAGTACTTC.